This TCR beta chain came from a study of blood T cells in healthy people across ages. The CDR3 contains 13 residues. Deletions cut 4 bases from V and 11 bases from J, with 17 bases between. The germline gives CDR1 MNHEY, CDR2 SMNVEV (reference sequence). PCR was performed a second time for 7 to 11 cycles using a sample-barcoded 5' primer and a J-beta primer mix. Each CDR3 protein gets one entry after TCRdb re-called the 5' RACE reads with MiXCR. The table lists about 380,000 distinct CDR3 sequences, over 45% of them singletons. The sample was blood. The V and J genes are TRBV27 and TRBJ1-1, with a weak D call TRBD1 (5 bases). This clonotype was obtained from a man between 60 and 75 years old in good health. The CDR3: CASSSPGRREAFF. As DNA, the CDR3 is TGTGCCAGCAGTTCCCCGGGACGGAGGGAGGCTTTCTTT.